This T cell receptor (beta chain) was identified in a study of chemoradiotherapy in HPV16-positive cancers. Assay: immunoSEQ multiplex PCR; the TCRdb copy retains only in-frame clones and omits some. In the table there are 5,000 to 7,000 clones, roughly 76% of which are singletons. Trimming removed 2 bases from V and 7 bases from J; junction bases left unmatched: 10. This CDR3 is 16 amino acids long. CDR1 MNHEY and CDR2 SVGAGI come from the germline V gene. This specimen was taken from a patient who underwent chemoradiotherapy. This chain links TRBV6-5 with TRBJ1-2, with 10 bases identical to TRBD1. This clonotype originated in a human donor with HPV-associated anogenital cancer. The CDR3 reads CASSYRGTGELSGYTF. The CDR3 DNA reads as TGTGCCAGCAGTTACCGAGGGACAGGGGAGTTGTCTGGCTACACCTTC.